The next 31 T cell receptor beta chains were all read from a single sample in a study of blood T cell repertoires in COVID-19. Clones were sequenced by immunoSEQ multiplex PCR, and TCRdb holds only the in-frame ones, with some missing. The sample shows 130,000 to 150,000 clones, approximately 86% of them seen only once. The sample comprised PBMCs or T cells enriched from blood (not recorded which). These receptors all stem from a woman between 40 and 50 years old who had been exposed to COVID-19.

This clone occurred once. CDR3 in DNA: TGTGCCAGCAGCCTATCAAACCTGGACAGGGAAGCTTTCTTT. It encodes CASSLSNLDREAFF. V gene TRBV13 combines with J gene TRBJ1-1; TRBD1 agrees at 7 bases. V shed 5 bases, J shed 8 bases, and the junction held 11 bases outside the gene matches. This CDR3 is 14 amino acids long. Germline V lookup: CDR1 PRHDT, CDR2 FYEKMQ (reference sequence).

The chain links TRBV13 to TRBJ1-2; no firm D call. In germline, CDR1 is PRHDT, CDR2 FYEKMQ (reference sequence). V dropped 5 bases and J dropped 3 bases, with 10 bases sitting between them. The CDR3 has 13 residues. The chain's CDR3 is CASSLLGYYGYTF. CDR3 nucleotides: TGTGCCAGCAGCCTTCTAGGCTACTATGGCTACACCTTC.

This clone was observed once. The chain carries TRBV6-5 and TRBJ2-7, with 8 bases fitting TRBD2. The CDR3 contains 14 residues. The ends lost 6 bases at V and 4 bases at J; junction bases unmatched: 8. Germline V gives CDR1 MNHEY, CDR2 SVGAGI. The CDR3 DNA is TGTGCCAGCAGAAGGAGCGGGAGTCGGTACGAGCAGTACTTC. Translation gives CASRRSGSRYEQYF.

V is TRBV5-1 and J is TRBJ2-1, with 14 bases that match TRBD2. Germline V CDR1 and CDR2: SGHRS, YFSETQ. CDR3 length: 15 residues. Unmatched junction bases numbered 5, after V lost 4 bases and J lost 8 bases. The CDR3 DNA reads TGCGCCAGCAGCGTGGGACTAGCGGGAGTTCATGAGCAGTTCTTC. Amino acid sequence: CASSVGLAGVHEQFF. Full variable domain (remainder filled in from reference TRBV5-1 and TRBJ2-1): KAGVTQTPRYLIKTRGQQVTLSCSPISGHRSVSWYQQTPGQGLQFLFEYFSETQRNKGNFPGRFSGRQFSNSRSEMNVSTLELGDSALYLCASSVGLAGVHEQFFGPGTRLTVL.

For the CDR3, the DNA is TGTGCCAGTAGTATTGGACAGGGCTATGGCTACACCTTC. Translated, it gives CASSIGQGYGYTF. The rearrangement joins TRBV19 to TRBJ1-2; TRBD1 matches at 8 bases. With 3 bases clipped from V and 4 bases from J, the junction kept 1 base outside the gene matches. This CDR3 is 13 amino acids long. Germline values: CDR1 LNHDA, CDR2 SQIVND (reference sequence).

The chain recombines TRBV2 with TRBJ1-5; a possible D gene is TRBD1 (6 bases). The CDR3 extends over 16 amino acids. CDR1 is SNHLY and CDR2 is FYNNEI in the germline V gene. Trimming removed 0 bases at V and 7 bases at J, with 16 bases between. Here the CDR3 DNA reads TGTGCCAGCAGTGAAGCGGTTGGGACATTCTACCAGCCCCAGCATTTT. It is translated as CASSEAVGTFYQPQHF.

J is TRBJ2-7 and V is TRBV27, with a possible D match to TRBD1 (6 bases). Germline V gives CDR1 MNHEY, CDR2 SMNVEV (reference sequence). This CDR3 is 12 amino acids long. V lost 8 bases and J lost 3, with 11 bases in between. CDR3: CASGLDSYEQYF. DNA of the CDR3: TGTGCCAGCGGATTGGACAGCTACGAGCAGTACTTC.

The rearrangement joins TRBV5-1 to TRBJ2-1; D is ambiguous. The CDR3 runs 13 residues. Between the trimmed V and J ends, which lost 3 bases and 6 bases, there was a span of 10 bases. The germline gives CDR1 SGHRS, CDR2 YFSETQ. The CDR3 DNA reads TGCGCCAGCAGCTCGGTCCCCCCCAATGAGCAGTTCTTC. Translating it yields CASSSVPPNEQFF.

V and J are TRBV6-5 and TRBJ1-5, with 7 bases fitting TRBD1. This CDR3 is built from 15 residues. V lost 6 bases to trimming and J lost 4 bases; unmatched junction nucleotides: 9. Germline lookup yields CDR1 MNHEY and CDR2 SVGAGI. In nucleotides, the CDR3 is TGTGCCAGCAGGCCCCCCACCAGGGGGAATCAGCCCCAGCATTTT. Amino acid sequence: CASRPPTRGNQPQHF.

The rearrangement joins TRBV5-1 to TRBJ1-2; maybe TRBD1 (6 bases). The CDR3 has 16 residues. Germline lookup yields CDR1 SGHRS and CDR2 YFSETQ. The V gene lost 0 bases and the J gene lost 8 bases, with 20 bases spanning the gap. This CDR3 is CASSLGSGGQLVGYTF. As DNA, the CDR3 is TGCGCCAGCAGCTTGGGGAGCGGGGGGCAATTAGTCGGCTACACCTTC.

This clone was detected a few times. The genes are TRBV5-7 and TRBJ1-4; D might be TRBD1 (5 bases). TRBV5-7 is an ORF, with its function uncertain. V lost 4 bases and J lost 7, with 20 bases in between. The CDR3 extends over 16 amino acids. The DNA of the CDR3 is TGTGCCAGCAGCCTACTAAAATGGGGGGAGGGTGAAAAACTGTTTTTT. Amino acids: CASSLLKWGEGEKLFF.

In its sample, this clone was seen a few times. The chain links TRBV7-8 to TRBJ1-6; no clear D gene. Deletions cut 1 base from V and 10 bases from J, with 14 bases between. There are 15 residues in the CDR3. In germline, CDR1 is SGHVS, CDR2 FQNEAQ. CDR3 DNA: TGTGCCAGCAGCTTAGTGGGCAGGCAAAAGTCACCCCTCCACTTT. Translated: CASSLVGRQKSPLHF.

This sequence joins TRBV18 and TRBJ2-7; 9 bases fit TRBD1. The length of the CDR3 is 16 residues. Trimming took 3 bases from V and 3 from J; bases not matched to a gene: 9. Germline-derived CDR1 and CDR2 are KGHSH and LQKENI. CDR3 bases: TGTGCCAGCTCACCTACGCCGACAGGGGGACGCTACGAGCAGTACTTC. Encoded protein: CASSPTPTGGRYEQYF.

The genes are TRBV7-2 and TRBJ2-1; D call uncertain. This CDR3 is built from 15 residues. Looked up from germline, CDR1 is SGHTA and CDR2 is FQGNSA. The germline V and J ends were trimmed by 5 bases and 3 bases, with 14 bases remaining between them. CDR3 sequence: CASSTWSQNYNEQFF. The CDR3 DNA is TGTGCCAGCAGCACATGGTCTCAAAACTACAATGAGCAGTTCTTC.

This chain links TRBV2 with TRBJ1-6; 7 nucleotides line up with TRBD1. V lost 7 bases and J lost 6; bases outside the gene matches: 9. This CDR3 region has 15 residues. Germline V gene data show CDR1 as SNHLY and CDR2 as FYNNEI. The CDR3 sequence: CASKTFGQVNSPLHF. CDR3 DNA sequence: TGTGCCAGCAAGACTTTTGGACAGGTTAATTCACCCCTCCACTTT.

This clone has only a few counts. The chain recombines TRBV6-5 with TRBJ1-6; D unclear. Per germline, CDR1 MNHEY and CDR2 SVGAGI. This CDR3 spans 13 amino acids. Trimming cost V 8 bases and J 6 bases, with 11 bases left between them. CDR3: CASAPRINSPLHF. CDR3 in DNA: TGTGCCAGCGCCCCGCGGATTAATTCACCCCTCCACTTT.

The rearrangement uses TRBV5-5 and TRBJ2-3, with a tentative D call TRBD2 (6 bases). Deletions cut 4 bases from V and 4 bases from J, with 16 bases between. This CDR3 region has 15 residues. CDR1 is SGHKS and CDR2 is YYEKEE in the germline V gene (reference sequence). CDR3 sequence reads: CASSPRDSPPDTQYF. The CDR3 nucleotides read TGTGCCAGCAGCCCCCGGGACTCCCCCCCAGATACGCAGTATTTT.

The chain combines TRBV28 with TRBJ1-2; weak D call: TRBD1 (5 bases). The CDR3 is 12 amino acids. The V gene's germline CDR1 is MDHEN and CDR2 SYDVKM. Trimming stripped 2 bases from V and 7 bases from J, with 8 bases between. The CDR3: CASSLIGGGYTF. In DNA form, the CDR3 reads TGTGCCAGCAGTTTAATCGGGGGTGGCTACACCTTC.

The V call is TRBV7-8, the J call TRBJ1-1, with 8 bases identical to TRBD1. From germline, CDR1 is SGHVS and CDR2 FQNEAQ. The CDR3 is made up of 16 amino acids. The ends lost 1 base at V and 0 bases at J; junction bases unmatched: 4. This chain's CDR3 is CASSLDRGGMNTEAFF. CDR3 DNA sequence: TGTGCCAGCAGCTTAGACAGGGGGGGGATGAACACTGAAGCTTTCTTT.

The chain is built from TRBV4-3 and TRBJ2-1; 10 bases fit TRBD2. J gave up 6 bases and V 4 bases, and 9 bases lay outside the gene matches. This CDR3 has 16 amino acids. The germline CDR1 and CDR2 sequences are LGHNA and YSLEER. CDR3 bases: TGCGCCAGCAGCCCGAGACTAGCGGGTCCCCTCAATGAGCAGTTCTTC. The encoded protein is CASSPRLAGPLNEQFF.

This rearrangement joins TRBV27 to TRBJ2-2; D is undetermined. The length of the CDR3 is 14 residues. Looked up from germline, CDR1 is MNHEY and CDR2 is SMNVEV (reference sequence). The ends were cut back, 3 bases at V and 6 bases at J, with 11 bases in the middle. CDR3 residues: CASSLSSWAGELFF. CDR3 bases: TGTGCCAGCAGTTTGAGTAGCTGGGCCGGGGAGCTGTTTTTT.

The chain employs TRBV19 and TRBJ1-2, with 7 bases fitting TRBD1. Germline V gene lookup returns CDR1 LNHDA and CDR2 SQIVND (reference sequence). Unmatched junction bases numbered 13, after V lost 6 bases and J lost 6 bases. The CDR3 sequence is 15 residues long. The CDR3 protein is CASSQTGASRNGYTF. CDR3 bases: TGTGCCAGTAGCCAAACAGGGGCCTCGCGGAATGGCTACACCTTC.

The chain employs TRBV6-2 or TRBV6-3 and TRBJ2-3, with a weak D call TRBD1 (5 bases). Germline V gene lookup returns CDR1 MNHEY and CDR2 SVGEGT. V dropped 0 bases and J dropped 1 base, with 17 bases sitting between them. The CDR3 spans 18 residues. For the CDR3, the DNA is TGTGCCAGCAGTTACTCCCCGGCAGGGCTGATGGGCACAGATACGCAGTATTTT. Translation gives CASSYSPAGLMGTDTQYF.

This CDR3 reads CASSQQGSNTEAFF. Here the CDR3 DNA reads TGTGCCAGCAGCCAACAGGGCTCAAACACTGAAGCTTTCTTT. The rearrangement links TRBV3-1 (or the pseudogene TRBV3-2) to TRBJ1-1, with a possible D match to TRBD1 (5 bases). V was cut by 2 bases and J by 2 bases, with 9 bases left in between. Looked up from germline, CDR1 is LGHDT and CDR2 is YNNKEL (reference sequence). The CDR3 covers 14 residues.

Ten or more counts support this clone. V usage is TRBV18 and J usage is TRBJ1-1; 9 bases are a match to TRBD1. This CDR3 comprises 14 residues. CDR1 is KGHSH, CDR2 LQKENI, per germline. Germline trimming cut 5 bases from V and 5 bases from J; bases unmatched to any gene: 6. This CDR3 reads CASSSSTGGTEAFF. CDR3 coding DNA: TGTGCCAGCTCATCCTCGACAGGGGGAACTGAAGCTTTCTTT.

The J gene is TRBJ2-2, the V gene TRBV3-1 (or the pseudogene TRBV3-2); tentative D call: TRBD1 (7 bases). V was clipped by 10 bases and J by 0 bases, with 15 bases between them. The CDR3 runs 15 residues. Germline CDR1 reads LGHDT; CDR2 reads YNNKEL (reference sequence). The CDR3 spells CATRLGGPNTGELFF. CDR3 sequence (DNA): TGTGCCACCAGACTAGGGGGCCCGAACACCGGGGAGCTGTTTTTT.

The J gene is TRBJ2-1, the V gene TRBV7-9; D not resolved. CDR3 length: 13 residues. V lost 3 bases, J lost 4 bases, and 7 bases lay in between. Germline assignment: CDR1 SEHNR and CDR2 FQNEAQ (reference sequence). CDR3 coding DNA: TGTGCCAGCAGCTTTTCCACTTACAATGAGCAGTTCTTC. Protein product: CASSFSTYNEQFF.

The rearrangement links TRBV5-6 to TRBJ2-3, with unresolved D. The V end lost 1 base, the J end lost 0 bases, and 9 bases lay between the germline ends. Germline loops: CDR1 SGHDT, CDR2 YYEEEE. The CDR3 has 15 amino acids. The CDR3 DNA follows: TGTGCCAGCAGCTTGCTGTCAGATAGCACAGATACGCAGTATTTT. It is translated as CASSLLSDSTDTQYF. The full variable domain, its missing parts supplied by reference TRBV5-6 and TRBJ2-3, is DAGVTQSPTHLIKTRGQQVTLRCSPKSGHDTVSWYQQALGQGPQFIFQYYEEEERQRGNFPDRFSGHQFPNYSSELNVNALLLGDSALYLCASSLLSDSTDTQYFGPGTRLTVL.

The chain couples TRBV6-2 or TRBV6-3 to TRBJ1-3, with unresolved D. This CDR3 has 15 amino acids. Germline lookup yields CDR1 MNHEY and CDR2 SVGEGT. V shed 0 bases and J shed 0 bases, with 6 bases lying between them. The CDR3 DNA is TGTGCCAGCAGTTACTCGGAGAACTCTGGAAACACCATATATTTT. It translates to CASSYSENSGNTIYF.

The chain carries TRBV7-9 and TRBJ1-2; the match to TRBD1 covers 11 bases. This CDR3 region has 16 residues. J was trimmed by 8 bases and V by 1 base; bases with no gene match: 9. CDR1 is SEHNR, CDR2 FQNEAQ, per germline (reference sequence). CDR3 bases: TGTGCCAGCAGCTTAGTCGGGGGACAGGGGGGCTCCGGCTACACCTTC. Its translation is CASSLVGGQGGSGYTF.

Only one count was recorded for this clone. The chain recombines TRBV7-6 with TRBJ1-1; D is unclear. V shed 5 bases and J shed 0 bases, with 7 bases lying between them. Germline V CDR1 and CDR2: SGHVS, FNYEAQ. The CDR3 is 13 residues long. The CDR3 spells CASSLSVNTEAFF. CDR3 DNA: TGTGCCAGCAGCCTATCGGTGAACACTGAAGCTTTCTTT.